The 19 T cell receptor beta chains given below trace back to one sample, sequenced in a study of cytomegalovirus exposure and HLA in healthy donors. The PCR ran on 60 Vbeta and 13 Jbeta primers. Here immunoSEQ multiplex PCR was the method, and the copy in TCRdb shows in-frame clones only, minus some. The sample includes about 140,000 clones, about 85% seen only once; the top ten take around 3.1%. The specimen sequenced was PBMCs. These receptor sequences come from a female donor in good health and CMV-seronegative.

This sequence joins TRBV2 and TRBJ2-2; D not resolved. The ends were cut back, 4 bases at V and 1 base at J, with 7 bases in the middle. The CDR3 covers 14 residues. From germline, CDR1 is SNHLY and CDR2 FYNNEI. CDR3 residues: CASSGSVNTGELFF. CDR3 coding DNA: TGTGCCAGCAGTGGTTCCGTGAACACCGGGGAGCTGTTTTTT.

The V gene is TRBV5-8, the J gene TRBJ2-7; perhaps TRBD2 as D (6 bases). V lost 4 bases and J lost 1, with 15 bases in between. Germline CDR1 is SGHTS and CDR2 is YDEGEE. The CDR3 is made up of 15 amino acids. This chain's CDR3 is CASSPDYQLSYEQYF. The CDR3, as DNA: TGTGCCAGCAGCCCGGACTACCAGTTGTCCTACGAGCAGTACTTC.

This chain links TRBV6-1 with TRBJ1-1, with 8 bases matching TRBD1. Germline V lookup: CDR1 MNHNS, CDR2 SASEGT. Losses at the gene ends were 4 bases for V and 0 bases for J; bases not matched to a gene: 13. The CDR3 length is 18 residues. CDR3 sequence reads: CASSVYSGGWAMNTEAFF. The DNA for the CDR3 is TGTGCCAGCAGTGTCTATTCAGGGGGCTGGGCGATGAACACTGAAGCTTTCTTT.

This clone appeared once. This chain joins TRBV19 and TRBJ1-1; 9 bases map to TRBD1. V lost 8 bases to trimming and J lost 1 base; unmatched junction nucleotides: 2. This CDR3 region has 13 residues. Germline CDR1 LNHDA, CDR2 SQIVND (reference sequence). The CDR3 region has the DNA TGTGCCAGTCACAGGGGGCCGAACACTGAAGCTTTCTTT. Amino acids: CASHRGPNTEAFF.

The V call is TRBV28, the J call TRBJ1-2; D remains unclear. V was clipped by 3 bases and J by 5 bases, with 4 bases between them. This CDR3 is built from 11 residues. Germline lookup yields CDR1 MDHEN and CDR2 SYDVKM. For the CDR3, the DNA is TGTGCCAGCAGTTTGCGGTATGGCTACACCTTC. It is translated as CASSLRYGYTF.

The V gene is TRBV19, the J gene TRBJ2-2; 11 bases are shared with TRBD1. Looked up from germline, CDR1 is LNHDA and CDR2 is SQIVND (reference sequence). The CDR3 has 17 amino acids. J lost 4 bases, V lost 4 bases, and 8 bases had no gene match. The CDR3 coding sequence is TGTGCCAGTAGTAGGACTTGGGACAGGGGGATCACCGGGGAGCTGTTTTTT. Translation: CASSRTWDRGITGELFF.

In DNA, the CDR3 is TGTGCCAGCAGTTTTTACAGGGGGCGAGAAGCTTTCTTT. Translation gives CASSFYRGREAFF. The rearrangement joins TRBV28 to TRBJ1-1; 9 nucleotides agree with TRBD1. Germline V gene sequence: CDR1 MDHEN, CDR2 SYDVKM. V gave up 3 bases and J gave up 8 bases; unmatched junction bases: 4. The CDR3 totals 13 residues.

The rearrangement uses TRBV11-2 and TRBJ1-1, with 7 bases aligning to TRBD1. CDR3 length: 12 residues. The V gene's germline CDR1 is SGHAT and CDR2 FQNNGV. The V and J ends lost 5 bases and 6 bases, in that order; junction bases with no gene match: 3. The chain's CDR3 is CASSGGGPEAFF. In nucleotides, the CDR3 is TGTGCCAGCAGCGGAGGGGGCCCTGAAGCTTTCTTT. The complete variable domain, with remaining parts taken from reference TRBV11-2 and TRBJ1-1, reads EAGVAQSPRYKIIEKRQSVAFWCNPISGHATLYWYQQILGQGPKLLIQFQNNGVVDDSQLPKDRFSAERLKGVDSTLKIQPAKLEDSAVYLCASSGGGPEAFFGQGTRLTVV.

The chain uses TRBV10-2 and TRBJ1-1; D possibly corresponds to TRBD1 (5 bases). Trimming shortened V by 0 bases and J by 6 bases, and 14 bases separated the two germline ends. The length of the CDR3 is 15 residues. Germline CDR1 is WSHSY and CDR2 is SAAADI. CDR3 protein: CASSESYSGGAEAFF. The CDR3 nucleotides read TGCGCCAGCAGTGAGTCGTATTCGGGGGGTGCTGAAGCTTTCTTT.

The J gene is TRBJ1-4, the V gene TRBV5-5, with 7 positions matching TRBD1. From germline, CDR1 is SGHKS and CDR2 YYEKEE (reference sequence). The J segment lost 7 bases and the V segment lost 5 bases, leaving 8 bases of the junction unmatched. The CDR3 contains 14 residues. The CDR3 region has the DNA TGTGCCAGCAGGACGGGACAGCTTAGTGAAAAACTGTTTTTT. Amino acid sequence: CASRTGQLSEKLFF. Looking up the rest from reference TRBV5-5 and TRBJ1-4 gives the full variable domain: DAGVTQSPTHLIKTRGQQVTLRCSPISGHKSVSWYQQVLGQGPQFIFQYYEKEERGRGNFPDRFSARQFPNYSSELNVNALLLGDSALYLCASRTGQLSEKLFFGSGTQLSVL.

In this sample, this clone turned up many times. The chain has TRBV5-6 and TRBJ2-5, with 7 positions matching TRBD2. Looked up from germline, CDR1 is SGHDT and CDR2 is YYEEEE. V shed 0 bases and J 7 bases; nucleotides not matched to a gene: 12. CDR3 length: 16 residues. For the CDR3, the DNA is TGTGCCAGCAGCTTGGGCCCGGGACTACCAGGTCGGACCCAGTACTTC. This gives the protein CASSLGPGLPGRTQYF.

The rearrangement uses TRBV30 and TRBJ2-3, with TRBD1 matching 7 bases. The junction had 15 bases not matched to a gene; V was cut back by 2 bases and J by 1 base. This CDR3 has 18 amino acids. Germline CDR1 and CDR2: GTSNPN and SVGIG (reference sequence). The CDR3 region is CAWSKQGSRISRTDTQYF. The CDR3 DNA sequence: TGTGCCTGGAGTAAACAGGGGTCGCGCATAAGTCGCACAGATACGCAGTATTTT.

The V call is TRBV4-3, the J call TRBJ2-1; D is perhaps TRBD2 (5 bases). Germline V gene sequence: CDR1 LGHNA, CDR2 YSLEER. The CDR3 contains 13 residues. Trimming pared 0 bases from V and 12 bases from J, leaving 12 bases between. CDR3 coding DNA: TGCGCCAGCAGCCAAGATTGGCGCCGGGGGCAGTTCTTC. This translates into CASSQDWRRGQFF.

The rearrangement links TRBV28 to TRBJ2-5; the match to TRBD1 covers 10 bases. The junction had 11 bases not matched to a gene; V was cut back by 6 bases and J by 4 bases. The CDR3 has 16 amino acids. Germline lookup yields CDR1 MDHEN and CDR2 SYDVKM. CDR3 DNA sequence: TGTGCCAGCAGCCTCTCGACAGGGGGCGCAGCAGAGACCCAGTACTTC. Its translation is CASSLSTGGAAETQYF. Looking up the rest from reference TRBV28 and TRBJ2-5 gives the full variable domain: DVKVTQSSRYLVKRTGEKVFLECVQDMDHENMFWYRQDPGLGLRLIYFSYDVKMKEKGDIPEGYSVSREKKERFSLILESASTNQTSMYLCASSLSTGGAAETQYFGPGTRLLVL.

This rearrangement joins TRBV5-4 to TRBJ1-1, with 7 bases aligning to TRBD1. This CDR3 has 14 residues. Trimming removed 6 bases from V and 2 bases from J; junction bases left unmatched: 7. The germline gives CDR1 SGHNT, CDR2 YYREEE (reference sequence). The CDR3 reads CASIKDRANTEAFF. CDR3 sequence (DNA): TGTGCCAGCATCAAAGACAGGGCTAACACTGAAGCTTTCTTT.

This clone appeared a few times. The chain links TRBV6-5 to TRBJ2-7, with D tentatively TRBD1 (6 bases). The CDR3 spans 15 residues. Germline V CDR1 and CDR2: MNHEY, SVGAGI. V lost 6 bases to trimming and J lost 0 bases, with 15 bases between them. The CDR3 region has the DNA TGTGCCAGCAGCCTCGAAAGGGGGACCTCCTACGAGCAGTACTTC. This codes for CASSLERGTSYEQYF.

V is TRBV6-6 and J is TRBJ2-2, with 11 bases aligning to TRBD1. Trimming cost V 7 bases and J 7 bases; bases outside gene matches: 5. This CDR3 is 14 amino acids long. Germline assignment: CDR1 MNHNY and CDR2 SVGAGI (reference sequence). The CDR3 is CASTRTGGSGELFF. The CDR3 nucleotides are TGTGCCAGCACGCGGACAGGGGGCAGCGGGGAGCTGTTTTTT.

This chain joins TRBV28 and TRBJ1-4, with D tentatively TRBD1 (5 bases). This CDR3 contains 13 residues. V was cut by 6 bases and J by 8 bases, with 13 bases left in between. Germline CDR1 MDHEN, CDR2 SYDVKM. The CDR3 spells CASRLTGGEKLFF. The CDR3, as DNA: TGTGCCAGCAGACTCACAGGTGGCGAAAAACTGTTTTTT.

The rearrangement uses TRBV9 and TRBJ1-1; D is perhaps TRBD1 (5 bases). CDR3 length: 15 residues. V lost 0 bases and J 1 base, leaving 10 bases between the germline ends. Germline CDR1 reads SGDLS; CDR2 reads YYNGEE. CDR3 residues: CASSVAPGQNTEAFF. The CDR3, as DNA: TGTGCCAGCAGCGTAGCTCCAGGACAGAACACTGAAGCTTTCTTT.